The following is a TCR beta chain sequence with its context. Antigen: not known. Trimming removed 2 bases at V and 0 bases at J, with 9 bases between. Germline V gene lookup returns CDR1 MNHEY and CDR2 SVGAGI. CDR3 length: 15 residues. This entry is derived from a study of T cell responses to AZD1222 COVID-19 vaccine. Study results and limitations: Targets within unmutated variant regions were reportedly found for nearly half of spike-specific TCRs. Increased Spike-specific TCR breadth and depth were observed after two AZD1222 doses. Clonal diversity may have been underestimated, and the donors were mostly white British, with more females than males.

Here immunoSEQ multiplex PCR was the method, and the copy in TCRdb shows in-frame clones only, minus some. The sample records fewer than 100,000 clones, roughly 90% being singletons. The chain employs TRBV6-5 and TRBJ2-3; no firm D call. The specimen was peripheral blood, collected 28 days after the second AZD1222 dose. The clonotype comes from an adult who received the AZD1222 COVID-19 vaccine. CDR3 amino acids: CASSYTKGSTDTQYF. The CDR3 bases are TGTGCCAGCAGTTACACGAAGGGTAGCACAGATACGCAGTATTTT.